What follows describes a single T cell receptor beta chain. The target antigen is unknown. The sort gate was single viable CD3+CD4+CD8-CD45RO+ cells for memory CD4+ T cells. After thawing, CD4+ T cells were positively selected. V lost 5 bases and J lost 7, with 11 bases in between. The CDR3 spans 13 residues. The germline V gene has CDR1 SNHLY and CDR2 FYNNEI. The data are from a study of memory CD4+ T cells and cytomegalovirus serostatus. Study context: This sample comes from healthy Belgian adults, several CMV seropositive, approximately 24 seronegative.

General observations from the study: Each of approximately 73 CMV-associated TCRbeta sequences occurred in one to five individuals. The CMV-associated TCR signature appears largely within the CD4+ memory repertoire.

Repertoires were generated with immunoSEQ multiplex PCR, while TCRdb's copy carries only in-frame clones and drops some. The table records approximately 53,000 clones, about 78% of them present only once. The chain recombines TRBV2 with TRBJ2-2, with D maybe TRBD2 (5 bases). The clonotype comes from an adult in good health and CMV-seronegative. Sequencing was performed on memory CD4+ T cells from blood. This CDR3 reads CASSYTAGGELFF. CDR3 nucleotides: TGTGCCAGCAGTTACACGGCGGGCGGGGAGCTGTTTTTT.